This T cell receptor (beta chain) emerged from a study of shared clonotypes between healthy human individuals. Every subset's genomic DNA went evenly onto several immunoSEQ plates. Here immunoSEQ multiplex PCR was the method, and the copy in TCRdb shows in-frame clones only, minus some. This table has about 600,000 clones, around 97% appearing once. Specimen: naive CD4+ T cells sorted from blood. The subset is: CD45RA+ positively selected. This clonotype originated in a woman in her twenties or thirties in good health.

The chain's CDR3 is CASSLSPGNTEAFF. The CDR3 region has the DNA TGTGCCAGCAGTTTATCGCCGGGGAACACTGAAGCTTTCTTT. The chain carries TRBV6-5 and TRBJ1-1; D gene ambiguous. This CDR3 comprises 14 residues. V was shortened by 4 bases and J by 1 base, with 10 bases between the two germline ends. CDR1 and CDR2 from the germline V gene are MNHEY and SVGAGI.